The 17 T cell receptor beta chains given below trace back to one sample, sequenced in a study of shared clonotypes between healthy human individuals. CD45RO-negative cells were positively selected for CCR7, leaving out terminally differentiated effector memory CD45RA+ cells. Only in-frame clones appear in the TCRdb table, and some are missing; sequencing was by immunoSEQ multiplex PCR. Of some 2.1 million clones listed, around 96% are singletons. The source material was naive CD8+ T cells sorted from blood. These TCRs come from a man younger than 30 in good health.

The rearrangement links TRBV7-2 to TRBJ1-2; TRBD1 might be the D (6 bases). The germline gives CDR1 SGHTA, CDR2 FQGNSA. V dropped 3 bases and J dropped 5 bases, with 19 bases sitting between them. This CDR3 spans 16 amino acids. The CDR3 loop is CASSFGGEGREYGYTF. DNA of the CDR3: TGTGCCAGCAGCTTCGGGGGCGAGGGAAGGGAGTATGGCTACACCTTC.

The gene calls are TRBV19 and TRBJ2-5; perhaps D is TRBD1 or TRBD2 (5 bases each). V was clipped by 6 bases and J by 5 bases, with 25 bases between them. The CDR3 length is 17 residues. CDR1 is LNHDA, CDR2 SQIVND, per germline (reference sequence). The chain's CDR3 is CASSLADRDVSRETQYF. In DNA form, the CDR3 reads TGTGCCAGTAGCCTAGCCGACCGGGACGTCTCCCGGGAGACCCAGTACTTC.

The J gene is TRBJ2-1, the V gene TRBV9; tentative D call: TRBD2 (5 bases). Germline CDR1 is SGDLS and CDR2 is YYNGEE. CDR3 length equals 16 residues. V was clipped by 4 bases and J by 2 bases, with 16 bases between them. This CDR3 reads CASSPPSGGAYNEQFF. The CDR3 nucleotides are TGTGCCAGCAGCCCCCCAAGCGGAGGCGCCTACAATGAGCAGTTCTTC. Looking up the rest from reference TRBV9 and TRBJ2-1 gives the full variable domain: DSGVTQTPKHLITATGQRVTLRCSPRSGDLSVYWYQQSLDQGLQFLIQYYNGEERAKGNILERFSAQQFPDLHSELNLSSLELGDSALYFCASSPPSGGAYNEQFFGPGTRLTVL.

The J gene is TRBJ2-7, the V gene TRBV2; 9 nucleotides align to TRBD1. The CDR3 is 16 amino acids. From germline, CDR1 is SNHLY and CDR2 FYNNEI. Germline trimming cut 4 bases from V and 3 bases from J; bases unmatched to any gene: 10. In nucleotides, the CDR3 is TGTGCCAGCAGTGTCGGACCCGGGACAGGGTTCTACGAGCAGTACTTC. This codes for CASSVGPGTGFYEQYF.

The chain combines TRBV11-2 with TRBJ1-4; 9 bases are shared with TRBD1. The CDR3 is 15 residues long. Germline V gene sequence: CDR1 SGHAT, CDR2 FQNNGV. Trimming took 5 bases from V and 8 from J; bases not matched to a gene: 9. CDR3 sequence reads: CASSLVGTGKEKLFF. DNA of the CDR3: TGTGCCAGCAGCCTAGTAGGGACAGGGAAAGAAAAACTGTTTTTT.

The count of this clone is one. The rearrangement uses TRBV2 and TRBJ2-7; 8 bases fit TRBD1. V shed 11 bases and J 3 bases; nucleotides not matched to a gene: 9. There are 13 residues in the CDR3. CDR1 SNHLY and CDR2 FYNNEI come from the germline V gene. The CDR3 region is CAGQGLPYYEQYF. The CDR3 DNA is TGTGCCGGACAGGGTCTCCCCTACTACGAGCAGTACTTC.

The chain uses TRBV12-5 and TRBJ1-1; D not certain. Trimming stripped 9 bases from V and 4 bases from J, with 18 bases between. In germline, CDR1 is LGHNT, CDR2 FRNRAP. The CDR3 length is 14 residues. The CDR3 region has the DNA TGTGCTAGCTGGGCGGCGGGTTTTGGCACTGAAGCTTTCTTT. Translating gives CASWAAGFGTEAFF.

The chain couples TRBV5-6 to TRBJ2-3; D not resolved. The CDR3 is 14 residues long. Trimming removed 3 bases from V and 2 bases from J, with 10 bases in between. CDR1 and CDR2 from the germline V gene are SGHDT and YYEEEE. CDR3 sequence (DNA): TGTGCCAGCAGCTCGGGCTTGACCACAGATACGCAGTATTTT. It specifies CASSSGLTTDTQYF.

The chain recombines TRBV6-1 with TRBJ2-7, with 7 positions matching TRBD2. Germline loops: CDR1 MNHNS, CDR2 SASEGT. The CDR3 extends over 17 amino acids. Trimming at V came to 1 base and at J to 6 bases, leaving 15 bases not matched to a gene. The CDR3 DNA is TGTGCCAGCAGTGAAGGAACCGGGAGGTCCTATCCTCTCGAGCAGTACTTC. Translated, it gives CASSEGTGRSYPLEQYF.

The chain carries TRBV19 and TRBJ2-3; D is possibly TRBD2 (5 bases). This CDR3 has 14 amino acids. V lost 7 bases, J lost 5 bases, and 16 bases lay in between. Germline CDR1 and CDR2: LNHDA and SQIVND (reference sequence). The CDR3 is CASTALGSIDTQYF. Written as DNA, the CDR3 is TGTGCCAGTACGGCACTAGGTTCGATAGATACGCAGTATTTT.

This chain links TRBV13 with TRBJ2-7; 8 bases match TRBD1. CDR1 is PRHDT, CDR2 FYEKMQ, per germline (reference sequence). V lost 4 bases and J lost 4; bases outside the gene matches: 9. The CDR3 extends over 15 amino acids. CDR3 in amino acids: CASSSHRGDSYEQYF. CDR3 DNA sequence: TGTGCCAGCAGCTCACACAGGGGGGATAGTTACGAGCAGTACTTC.

The chain combines TRBV5-1 with TRBJ1-6; D is uncertain. Trimming left V 0 bases short and J 8 bases short, with 6 bases between. Germline CDR1 reads SGHRS; CDR2 reads YFSETQ. The CDR3 runs to 13 residues. CDR3 residues: CASSLDLDSPLHF. The CDR3 bases are TGCGCCAGCAGCTTGGATCTGGATTCACCCCTCCACTTT.

The chain carries TRBV5-6 and TRBJ2-7; weak D call: TRBD2 (6 bases). The ends were cut back, 0 bases at V and 2 bases at J, with 18 bases in the middle. Looked up from germline, CDR1 is SGHDT and CDR2 is YYEEEE. CDR3 length: 17 amino acids. DNA for the CDR3: TGTGCCAGCAGCTTGGCACGGTTTGCGGGGTCGACCTACGAGCAGTACTTC. It specifies CASSLARFAGSTYEQYF.

The gene calls are TRBV7-8 and TRBJ1-5, with 7 bases matching TRBD1. Germline lookup yields CDR1 SGHVS and CDR2 FQNEAQ. This CDR3 has 18 residues. V was pared by 0 bases and J by 8 bases, with 16 bases of the junction left unmatched. As DNA, the CDR3 is TGTGCCAGCAGCTTAGCGGAAGAGGGGGCGTACTTGGGTAAGCCCCAGCATTTT. Translation: CASSLAEEGAYLGKPQHF.

A single count supports this clone. The chain is built from TRBV10-1 and TRBJ1-1, with D unresolved. The CDR3 has 14 amino acids. V lost 3 bases and J 5 bases, leaving 13 bases between the germline ends. CDR1 WNHNN and CDR2 SYGVQD come from the germline V gene (reference sequence). The CDR3 nucleotides are TGCGCCAGCAGTGATTCCATTGGTCGGACTGAAGCTTTCTTT. Translation: CASSDSIGRTEAFF.

The genes are TRBV7-9 and TRBJ1-2; D is unclear. V lost 10 bases to trimming and J lost 6 bases, with 18 bases between them. The CDR3 contains 13 residues. Germline V gene lookup returns CDR1 SEHNR and CDR2 FQNEAQ (reference sequence). As DNA, the CDR3 is TGTGCCACCTACCCATACCTCTCGGATGGCTACACCTTC. Translating it yields CATYPYLSDGYTF.

The rearrangement links TRBV4-3 to TRBJ2-1, with 13 bases that match TRBD2. The V gene's germline CDR1 is LGHNA and CDR2 YSLEER. The CDR3 consists of 19 residues. V lost 1 base, J lost 7 bases, and 13 bases stayed unmatched. The CDR3 sequence is CASSQGTSGSVTQGNEQFF. CDR3 nucleotides: TGCGCCAGCAGCCAAGGGACTAGCGGGAGCGTAACCCAAGGGAATGAGCAGTTCTTC.